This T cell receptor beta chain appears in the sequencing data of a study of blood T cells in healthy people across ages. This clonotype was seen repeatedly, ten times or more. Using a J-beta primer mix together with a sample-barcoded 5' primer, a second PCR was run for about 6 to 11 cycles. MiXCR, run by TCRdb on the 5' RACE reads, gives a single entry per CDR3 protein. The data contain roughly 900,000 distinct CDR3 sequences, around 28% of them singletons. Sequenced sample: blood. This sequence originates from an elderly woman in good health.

CDR3 loop: CASSLDARGTYEQYF. In DNA, the CDR3 is TGTGCCAGCAGCTTAGATGCCAGGGGAACCTACGAGCAGTACTTC. The chain joins TRBV11-2 to TRBJ2-7; weak D call: TRBD1 (6 bases). This CDR3 is built from 15 residues. Germline CDR1 is SGHAT and CDR2 is FQNNGV. Trimming pared 0 bases from V and 2 bases from J, leaving 11 bases between.